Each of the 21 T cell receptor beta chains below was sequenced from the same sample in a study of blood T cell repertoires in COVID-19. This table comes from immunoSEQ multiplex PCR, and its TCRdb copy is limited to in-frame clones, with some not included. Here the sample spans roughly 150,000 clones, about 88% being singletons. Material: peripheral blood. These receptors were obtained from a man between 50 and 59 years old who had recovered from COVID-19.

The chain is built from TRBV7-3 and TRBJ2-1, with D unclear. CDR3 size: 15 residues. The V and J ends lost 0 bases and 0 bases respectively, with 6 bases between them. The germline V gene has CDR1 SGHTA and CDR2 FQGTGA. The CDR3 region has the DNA TGTGCCAGCAGCTTAACAGCGACCTCCTACAATGAGCAGTTCTTC. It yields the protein CASSLTATSYNEQFF.

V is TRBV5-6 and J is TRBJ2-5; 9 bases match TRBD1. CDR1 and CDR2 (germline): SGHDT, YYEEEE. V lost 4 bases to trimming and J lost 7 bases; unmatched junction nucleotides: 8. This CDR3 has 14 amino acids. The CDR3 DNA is TGTGCCAGCAGCACCGGACAGGGGTGGGCGACCCAGTACTTC. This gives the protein CASSTGQGWATQYF.

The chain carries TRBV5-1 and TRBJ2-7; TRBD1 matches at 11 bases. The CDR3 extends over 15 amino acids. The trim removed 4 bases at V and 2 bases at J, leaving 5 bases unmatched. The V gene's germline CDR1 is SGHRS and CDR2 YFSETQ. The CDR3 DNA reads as TGCGCCAGCAGCCCCGGACAGGGGGCACCCTACGAGCAGTACTTC. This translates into CASSPGQGAPYEQYF.

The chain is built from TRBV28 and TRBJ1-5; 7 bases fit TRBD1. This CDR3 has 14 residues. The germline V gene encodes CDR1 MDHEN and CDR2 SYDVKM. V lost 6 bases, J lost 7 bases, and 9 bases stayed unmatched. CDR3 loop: CASRTTGSRQPQHF. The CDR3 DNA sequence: TGTGCCAGCAGAACGACAGGGTCAAGGCAGCCCCAGCATTTT.

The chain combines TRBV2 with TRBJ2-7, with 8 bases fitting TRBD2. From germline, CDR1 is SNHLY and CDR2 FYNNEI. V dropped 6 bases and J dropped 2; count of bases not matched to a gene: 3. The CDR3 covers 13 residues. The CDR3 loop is CASSQRGTYEQYF. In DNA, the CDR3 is TGTGCCAGCAGCCAGCGGGGGACCTACGAGCAGTACTTC.

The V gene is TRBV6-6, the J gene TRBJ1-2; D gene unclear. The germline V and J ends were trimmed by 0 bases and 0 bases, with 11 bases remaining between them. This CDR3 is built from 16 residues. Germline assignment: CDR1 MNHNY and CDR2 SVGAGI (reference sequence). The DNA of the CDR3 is TGTGCCAGCAGTTACTCGTCAGGCCCTACTAACTATGGCTACACCTTC. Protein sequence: CASSYSSGPTNYGYTF.

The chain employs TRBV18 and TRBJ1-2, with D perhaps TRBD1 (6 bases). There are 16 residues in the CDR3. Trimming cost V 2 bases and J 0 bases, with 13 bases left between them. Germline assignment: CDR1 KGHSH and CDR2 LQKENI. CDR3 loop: CASSPRQGKANYGYTF. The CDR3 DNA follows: TGTGCCAGCTCACCAAGGCAGGGGAAAGCTAACTATGGCTACACCTTC.

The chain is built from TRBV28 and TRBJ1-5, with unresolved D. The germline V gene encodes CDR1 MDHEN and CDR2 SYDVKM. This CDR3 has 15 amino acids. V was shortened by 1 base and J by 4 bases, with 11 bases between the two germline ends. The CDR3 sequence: CASSLLGSPNQPQHF. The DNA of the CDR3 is TGTGCCAGCAGTTTATTGGGCAGCCCGAATCAGCCCCAGCATTTT.

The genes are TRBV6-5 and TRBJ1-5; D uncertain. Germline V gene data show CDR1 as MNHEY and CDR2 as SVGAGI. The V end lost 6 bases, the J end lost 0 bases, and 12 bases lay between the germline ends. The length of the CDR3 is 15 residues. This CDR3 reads CASSHTGYSNQPQHF. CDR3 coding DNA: TGTGCCAGCAGCCACACGGGTTATAGCAATCAGCCCCAGCATTTT.

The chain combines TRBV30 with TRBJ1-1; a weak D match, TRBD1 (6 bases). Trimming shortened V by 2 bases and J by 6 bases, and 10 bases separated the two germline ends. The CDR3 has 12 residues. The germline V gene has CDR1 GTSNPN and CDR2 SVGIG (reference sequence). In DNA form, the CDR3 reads TGTGCCTGGAGTACGGGGGGCCCTGAAGCTTTCTTT. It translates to CAWSTGGPEAFF.

The DNA for the CDR3 is TGCAGTGTTAATGACGGGAGCTACACAGATACGCAGTATTTT. This sequence encodes CSVNDGSYTDTQYF. The chain is built from TRBV20-1 and TRBJ2-3; D perhaps matches TRBD2 (6 bases). Germline V gives CDR1 DFQATT, CDR2 SNEGSKA (reference sequence). V was clipped by 7 bases and J by 2 bases, with 16 bases between them. The length of the CDR3 is 14 residues.

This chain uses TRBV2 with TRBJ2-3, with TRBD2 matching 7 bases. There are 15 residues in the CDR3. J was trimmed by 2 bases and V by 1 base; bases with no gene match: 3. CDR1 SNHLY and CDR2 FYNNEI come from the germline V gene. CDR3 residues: CASSEVGRNTDTQYF. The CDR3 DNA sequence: TGTGCCAGCAGTGAAGTCGGGAGGAACACAGATACGCAGTATTTT.

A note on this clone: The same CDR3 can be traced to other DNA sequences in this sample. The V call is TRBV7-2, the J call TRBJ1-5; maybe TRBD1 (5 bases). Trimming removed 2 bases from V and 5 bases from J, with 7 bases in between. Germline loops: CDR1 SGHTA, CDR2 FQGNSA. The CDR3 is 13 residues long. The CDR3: CASSLQGDQPQHF. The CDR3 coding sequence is TGTGCCAGCAGCTTACAGGGCGATCAGCCCCAGCATTTT.

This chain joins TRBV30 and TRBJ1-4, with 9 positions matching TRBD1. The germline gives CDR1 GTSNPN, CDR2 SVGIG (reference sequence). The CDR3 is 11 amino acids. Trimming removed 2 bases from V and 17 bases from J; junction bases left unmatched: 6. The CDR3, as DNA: TGTGCCTGGAGTAGAGGGACAGGGAGATTTTTT. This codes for CAWSRGTGRFF.

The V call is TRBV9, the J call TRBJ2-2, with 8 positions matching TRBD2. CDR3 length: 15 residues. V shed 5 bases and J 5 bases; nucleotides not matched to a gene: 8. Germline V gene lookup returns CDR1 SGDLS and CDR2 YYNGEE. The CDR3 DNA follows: TGTGCCAGCAGAGCAGCGGGAGCGGAGACCGGGGAGCTGTTTTTT. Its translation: CASRAAGAETGELFF.

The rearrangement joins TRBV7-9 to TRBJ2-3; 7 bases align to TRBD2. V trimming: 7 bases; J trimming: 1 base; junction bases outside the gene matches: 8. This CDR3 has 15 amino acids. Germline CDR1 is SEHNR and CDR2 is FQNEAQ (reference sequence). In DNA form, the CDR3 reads TGTGCCAGCACCCCTCCGGGACTACGCACAGATACGCAGTATTTT. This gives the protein CASTPPGLRTDTQYF.

The CDR3 loop reads CASSFNRGGQPQHF. DNA for the CDR3: TGTGCCAGCAGCTTCAACAGGGGGGGTCAGCCCCAGCATTTT. The rearrangement uses TRBV6-2 or TRBV6-3 and TRBJ1-5, with 8 nucleotides matching TRBD1. This CDR3 is 14 amino acids long. V trimming: 6 bases; J trimming: 6 bases; junction bases outside the gene matches: 7. CDR1 is MNHEY, CDR2 SVGEGT, per germline.

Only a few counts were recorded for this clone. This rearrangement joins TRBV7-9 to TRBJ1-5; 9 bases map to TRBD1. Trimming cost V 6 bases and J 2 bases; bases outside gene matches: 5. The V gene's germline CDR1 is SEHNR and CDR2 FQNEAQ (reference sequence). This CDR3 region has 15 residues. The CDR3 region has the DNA TGTGCCAGCAGTACAGGGGGCCGGGGCAATCAGCCCCAGCATTTT. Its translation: CASSTGGRGNQPQHF.

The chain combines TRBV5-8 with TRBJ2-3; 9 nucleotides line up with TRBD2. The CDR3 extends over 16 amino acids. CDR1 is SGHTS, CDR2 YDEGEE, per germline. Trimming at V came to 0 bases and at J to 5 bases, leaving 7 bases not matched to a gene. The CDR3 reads CASSLAGGAGGDTQYF. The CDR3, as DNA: TGTGCCAGCAGCTTGGCCGGAGGAGCGGGGGGAGATACGCAGTATTTT. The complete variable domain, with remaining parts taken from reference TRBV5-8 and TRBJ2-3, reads EAGVTQSPTHLIKTRGQQATLRCSPISGHTSVYWYQQALGLGLQFLLWYDEGEERNRGNFPPRFSGRQFPNYSSELNVNALELEDSALYLCASSLAGGAGGDTQYFGPGTRLTVL.

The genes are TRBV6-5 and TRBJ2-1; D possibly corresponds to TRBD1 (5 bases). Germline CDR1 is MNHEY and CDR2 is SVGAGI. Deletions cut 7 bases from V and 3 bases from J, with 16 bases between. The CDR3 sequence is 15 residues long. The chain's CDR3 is CASTSRARGYNEQFF. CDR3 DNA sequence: TGTGCCAGCACCTCCCGGGCAAGGGGCTACAATGAGCAGTTCTTC.

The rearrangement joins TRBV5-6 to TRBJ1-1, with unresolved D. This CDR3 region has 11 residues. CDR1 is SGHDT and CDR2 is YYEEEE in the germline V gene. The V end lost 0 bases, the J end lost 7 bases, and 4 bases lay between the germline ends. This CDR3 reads CASSLDFEAFF. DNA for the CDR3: TGTGCCAGCAGCTTGGACTTTGAAGCTTTCTTT.